This TCR beta chain was documented in a study of siplizumab effects on memory and regulatory T cells. Whole-study results and caveats: The diversity of naive T cells seemed greater than that of memory cells, and their alloresponse contribution seemed major. Many proliferating CD4+ or CD8+ clones remained unclassified. Roughly 75-97% of them could not be assigned either a naive or a memory phenotype.

Roughly 10^5 TCR templates underwent assay in each sample. Sequencing used immunoSEQ multiplex PCR; TCRdb keeps in-frame clones, though not all of them. The sample records roughly 97,000 clones, about 94% being singletons. For this clone: Its antigen remains unidentified.

The receptor was isolated from a human donor in good health. The sample consisted of Tregs sorted from blood.

The CDR3 nucleotides read TGCGCCAGCAGCTTGGACCCGGGGAGTAAAGAGACCCAGTACTTC. Translated, it gives CASSLDPGSKETQYF. V is TRBV5-1 and J is TRBJ2-5, with TRBD2 as a possible D gene (5 bases). The germline gives CDR1 SGHRS, CDR2 YFSETQ. CDR3 length: 15 residues. V gave up 0 bases and J gave up 3 bases, with 12 bases separating them.